The 19 T cell receptor beta chains in this list originate from one sample, sequenced in a study of shared clonotypes between healthy human individuals. The assay was immunoSEQ multiplex PCR, and TCRdb's table has in-frame clones only and misses some. The sample yields 2 million to 2.5 million clones, 85% to 95% seen once. Material for sequencing was naive CD4+ T cells from PBMCs. Subset of the sample: CD45RA+ positively selected. These receptors all come from a man younger than 35 in good health. Some clones in this sample may be carry-over from other donors' samples.

The chain carries TRBV19 and TRBJ2-1, with no clear D. The CDR3 contains 14 residues. V lost 5 bases and J lost 0, with 8 bases in between. Per the germline V gene, CDR1 is LNHDA and CDR2 is SQIVND (reference sequence). The CDR3 nucleotides are TGTGCCAGTAGTTCCATCGGCTCCTACAATGAGCAGTTCTTC. It is translated as CASSSIGSYNEQFF. The variable domain in full, completed from reference TRBV19 and TRBJ2-1, reads DGGITQSPKYLFRKEGQNVTLSCEQNLNHDAMYWYRQDPGQGLRLIYYSQIVNDFQKGDIAEGYSVSREKKESFPLTVTSAQKNPTAFYLCASSSIGSYNEQFFGPGTRLTVL.

This clone was recorded a few times. CDR3 bases: TGTGCCTGGAGTGGGGGGTCGGGAGCAAATCAGCCCCAGCATTTT. Protein product: CAWSGGSGANQPQHF. This chain links TRBV30 with TRBJ1-5, with D possibly matching TRBD1 (5 bases). The V end was cut by 1 base, the J end by 4 bases, with 14 bases between. The CDR3 loop spans 15 amino acids. In germline, CDR1 is GTSNPN, CDR2 SVGIG (reference sequence).

The rearrangement links TRBV6-5 to TRBJ2-2; D gene ambiguous. The V end lost 0 bases, the J end lost 6 bases, and 8 bases lay between the germline ends. Per germline, CDR1 MNHEY and CDR2 SVGAGI. There are 14 residues in the CDR3. Here the CDR3 DNA reads TGTGCCAGCAGTTACTCTGGATACCCCGGGGAGCTGTTTTTT. Its protein product is CASSYSGYPGELFF.

J is TRBJ2-1 and V is TRBV30, with TRBD2 matching 11 bases. Germline V lookup: CDR1 GTSNPN, CDR2 SVGIG (reference sequence). The CDR3 contains 16 residues. Trimming at V came to 0 bases and at J to 4 bases, leaving 5 bases not matched to a gene. This CDR3 reads CAWSVLAGGRYNEQFF. DNA for the CDR3: TGTGCCTGGAGTGTGTTAGCGGGAGGGCGGTACAATGAGCAGTTCTTC.

The chain links TRBV28 to TRBJ1-5; possible D gene TRBD1, 5 bases. Germline assignment: CDR1 MDHEN and CDR2 SYDVKM. The length of the CDR3 is 15 residues. With 7 bases removed from V and 7 bases from J, the gap between germline ends came to 20 bases. As DNA, the CDR3 is TGTGCCAGCACCCCGACTGGGGGGATCCAGCAGCCCCAGCATTTT. Its translation is CASTPTGGIQQPQHF.

The CDR3, as DNA: TGTGCCAGCAGTGGAAGACAAGGAGCATTCTTTGGTCAGCCCCAGCATTTT. It specifies CASSGRQGAFFGQPQHF. V gene TRBV6-1 combines with J gene TRBJ1-5; D uncertain. Trimming took 4 bases from V and 6 from J, leaving 22 bases between them. Germline assignment: CDR1 MNHNS and CDR2 SASEGT. This CDR3 comprises 17 residues.

The rearrangement uses TRBV5-1 and TRBJ2-5, with a weak D call TRBD1 (6 bases). The V gene's germline CDR1 is SGHRS and CDR2 YFSETQ. V was clipped by 0 bases and J by 3 bases, with 12 bases between them. The CDR3 spans 15 residues. The CDR3 protein is CASSLEPAGEETQYF. The DNA for the CDR3 is TGCGCCAGCAGCTTGGAACCGGCAGGGGAAGAGACCCAGTACTTC.

In its sample, this clone was seen once. The gene calls are TRBV5-1 and TRBJ1-1, with 9 bases identical to TRBD1. J lost 6 bases, V lost 3 bases, and 3 bases had no gene match. CDR3 length equals 13 residues. The V gene's germline CDR1 is SGHRS and CDR2 YFSETQ. This CDR3 is CASSWDRVAEAFF. The CDR3 region has the DNA TGCGCCAGCAGCTGGGACAGGGTGGCTGAAGCTTTCTTT.

The CDR3 loop is CSVVYKLNTEAFF. CDR3 nucleotides: TGCAGCGTCGTTTACAAGCTGAACACTGAAGCTTTCTTT. This chain links TRBV29-1 with TRBJ1-1; no definite D call. Germline V lookup: CDR1 SQVTM, CDR2 ANQGSEA. The CDR3 length is 13 residues. Between the trimmed V and J ends, which lost 6 bases and 0 bases, there was a span of 11 bases.

This sequence joins TRBV6-1 and TRBJ1-2, with 7 bases lining up with TRBD1. The trim removed 6 bases at V and 7 bases at J, leaving 8 bases unmatched. The CDR3 loop spans 13 amino acids. Germline V gives CDR1 MNHNS, CDR2 SASEGT. CDR3 DNA: TGTGCCAGCAGCCGACAGGGAGGGGCTGGCTACACCTTC. Translated: CASSRQGGAGYTF.

V and J are TRBV6-5 and TRBJ2-7; 9 nucleotides align to TRBD1. Germline-derived CDR1 and CDR2 are MNHEY and SVGAGI. The CDR3 sequence is 14 residues long. V was clipped by 10 bases and J by 6 bases; unmatched bases: 13. The CDR3 is CATGTPGQGLEQYF. CDR3 nucleotide sequence: TGTGCCACCGGGACCCCGGGACAGGGTCTCGAGCAGTACTTC.

The V call is TRBV6-5, the J call TRBJ1-1; D not resolved. Germline lookup yields CDR1 MNHEY and CDR2 SVGAGI. The CDR3 runs 11 residues. The V gene lost 5 bases and the J gene lost 10 bases, with 11 bases spanning the gap. DNA of the CDR3: TGTGCCAGCAGTGAGGAAAGGCCAGCTTTCTTT. Its translation: CASSEERPAFF.

The rearrangement links TRBV2 to TRBJ2-7; 7 bases agree with TRBD2. V gave up 6 bases and J gave up 0 bases; unmatched junction bases: 2. Germline V lookup: CDR1 SNHLY, CDR2 FYNNEI. This CDR3 contains 13 residues. CDR3 amino acids: CASRSGASYEQYF. In DNA, the CDR3 is TGTGCCAGCAGGAGCGGGGCCTCCTACGAGCAGTACTTC.

This chain uses TRBV5-1 with TRBJ2-7, with 10 bases fitting TRBD2. After removal of 0 bases from V and 5 bases from J, the junction contained 8 bases not matched to a gene. The CDR3 contains 16 residues. CDR1 SGHRS and CDR2 YFSETQ come from the germline V gene. The DNA of the CDR3 is TGCGCCAGCAGCTTGGGTCCTAGCGGGAGCTTCAACGAGCAGTACTTC. Translation: CASSLGPSGSFNEQYF. Using reference TRBV5-1 and TRBJ2-7 for the parts outside the CDR3, the full variable domain is KAGVTQTPRYLIKTRGQQVTLSCSPISGHRSVSWYQQTPGQGLQFLFEYFSETQRNKGNFPGRFSGRQFSNSRSEMNVSTLELGDSALYLCASSLGPSGSFNEQYFGPGTRLTVT.

The rearrangement uses TRBV19 and TRBJ1-2, with unresolved D. CDR1 is LNHDA and CDR2 is SQIVND in the germline V gene (reference sequence). The CDR3 sequence is 15 residues long. V was shortened by 2 bases and J by 4 bases, with 14 bases between the two germline ends. CDR3 bases: TGTGCCAGTAGTATACGCGGCAGTCCGGGCTATGGCTACACCTTC. This gives the protein CASSIRGSPGYGYTF.

For this clone: This sample also contains other DNA sequences that code for the same CDR3. V usage is TRBV5-4 and J usage is TRBJ1-5; tentative D call: TRBD1 (5 bases). Deletions cut 0 bases from V and 4 bases from J, with 5 bases between. Germline V gene data show CDR1 as SGHNT and CDR2 as YYREEE (reference sequence). The CDR3 is made up of 13 amino acids. In DNA form, the CDR3 reads TGTGCCAGCAGCTTGGACAGGAATCAGCCCCAGCATTTT. Translated, it gives CASSLDRNQPQHF.

This chain joins TRBV28 and TRBJ1-4; the D gene is possibly TRBD1 (6 bases). CDR1 MDHEN and CDR2 SYDVKM come from the germline V gene. The CDR3 runs 15 residues. The ends were cut back, 5 bases at V and 1 base at J, with 11 bases in the middle. The chain's CDR3 is CASSPGGGTNEKLFF. CDR3 nucleotide sequence: TGTGCCAGCAGTCCGGGGGGCGGAACTAATGAAAAACTGTTTTTT.

This clone was counted once. This chain connects TRBV18 to TRBJ2-5; 9 bases match TRBD1. CDR3 size: 16 residues. CDR1 is KGHSH, CDR2 LQKENI, per germline. Losses at the gene ends were 4 bases for V and 0 bases for J; bases not matched to a gene: 6. This CDR3 is CASSQLDRGDQETQYF. The DNA for the CDR3 is TGTGCCAGCTCACAACTGGACAGGGGTGACCAAGAGACCCAGTACTTC.

The V gene is TRBV7-2, the J gene TRBJ1-1, with D possibly matching TRBD1 (5 bases). Germline V CDR1 and CDR2: SGHTA, FQGNSA. The CDR3 covers 15 residues. V was pared by 5 bases and J by 8 bases, with 21 bases between. In DNA, the CDR3 is TGTGCCAGCAGCCCCCAACCGGGGCCAACGCCAGAAGCTTTCTTT. This gives the protein CASSPQPGPTPEAFF.